The clone carrying this T cell receptor beta chain has a handful of counts. Cohorts were assigned according to the clinical history that participants reported. The protocol was immunoSEQ multiplex PCR, while the TCRdb copy is restricted to in-frame clones and leaves out a portion. The sample lists roughly 330,000 clones, about 90% seen once, with approximately 5% in the top ten. This specimen comes from a study of blood T cell repertoires in COVID-19. About the research overall: Specimens from acute and convalescent COVID-19 originated in the United States, Italy and Spain. From T cells, B-cell-depleted T cells, or PBMCs came the material, which was cDNA or gDNA.

Trimming took off 3 bases at V and 4 bases at J, with 10 bases between the two ends. Germline CDR1 reads KGHSH; CDR2 reads LQKENI. The CDR3 loop spans 14 amino acids. The V call is TRBV18, the J call TRBJ1-3; D remains unclear. This TCR derives from a woman aged 25 to 39 who had recovered from COVID-19. Sequences were obtained from PBMCs or T cells enriched from blood (not recorded which). In DNA, the CDR3 is TGTGCCAGCTCACCCTCCCGGGGAGGAAACACCATATATTTT. Translation: CASSPSRGGNTIYF. Full variable domain (missing parts from reference TRBV18 and TRBJ1-3): NAGVMQNPRHLVRRRGQEARLRCSPMKGHSHVYWYRQLPEEGLKFMVYLQKENIIDESGMPKERFSAEFPKEGPSILRIQQVVRGDSAAYFCASSPSRGGNTIYFGEGSWLTVV.